This T cell receptor beta chain is from a study of cytomegalovirus exposure and HLA in healthy donors. Study results and limitations: Earlier analysis yielded a pattern in which most TCR beta V segments were productive about 90% or about 30% of the time.

The CDR3 extends over 16 amino acids. Germline lookup yields CDR1 SEHNR and CDR2 FQNEAQ (reference sequence). The V segment lost 4 bases and the J segment 8 bases; nucleotides outside the gene matches: 12. With regard to this clone: Its target is unknown.

Primers: 60 Vbeta forward and 13 Jbeta reverse. Using immunoSEQ multiplex PCR, the repertoire was profiled, and TCRdb retains in-frame clones only, with some absent. The table has 70,000 to 95,000 clones, 65% to 85% seen once. The specimen sequenced was PBMCs. The rearrangement links TRBV7-9 to TRBJ2-1, with TRBD2 matching over 9 bases. The sequence derives from a middle-aged man in good health and CMV-seronegative. The CDR3 DNA reads as TGTGCCAGCAGCTCCATAAGCGGGGGGCTAGTCTATGAGCAGTTCTTC. As protein: CASSSISGGLVYEQFF.